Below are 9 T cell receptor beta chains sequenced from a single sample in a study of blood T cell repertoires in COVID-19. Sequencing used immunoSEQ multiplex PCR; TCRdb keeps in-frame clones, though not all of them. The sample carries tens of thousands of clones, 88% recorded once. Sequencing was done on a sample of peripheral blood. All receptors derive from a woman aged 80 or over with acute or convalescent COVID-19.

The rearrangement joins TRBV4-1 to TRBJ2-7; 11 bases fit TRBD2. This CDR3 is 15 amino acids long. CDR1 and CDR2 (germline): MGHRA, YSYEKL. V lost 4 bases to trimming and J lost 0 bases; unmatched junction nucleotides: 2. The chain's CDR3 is CASSLLAGVSYEQYF. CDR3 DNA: TGCGCCAGCAGCCTACTAGCGGGAGTCTCCTACGAGCAGTACTTC.

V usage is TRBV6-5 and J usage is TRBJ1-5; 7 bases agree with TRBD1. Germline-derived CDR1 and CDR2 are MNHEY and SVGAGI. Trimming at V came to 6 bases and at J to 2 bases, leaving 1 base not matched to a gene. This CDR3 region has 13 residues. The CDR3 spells CASSTGGNQPQHF. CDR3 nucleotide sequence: TGTGCCAGCAGCACAGGGGGCAATCAGCCCCAGCATTTT.

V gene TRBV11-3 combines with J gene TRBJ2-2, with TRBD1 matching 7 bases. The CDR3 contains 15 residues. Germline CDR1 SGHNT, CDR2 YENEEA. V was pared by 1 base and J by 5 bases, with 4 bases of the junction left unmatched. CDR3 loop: CASSLGVRGTGELFF. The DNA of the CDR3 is TGTGCCAGCAGCTTAGGGGTCAGGGGGACCGGGGAGCTGTTTTTT. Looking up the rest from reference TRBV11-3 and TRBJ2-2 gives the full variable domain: EAGVVQSPRYKIIEKKQPVAFWCNPISGHNTLYWYLQNLGQGPELLIRYENEEAVDDSQLPKDRFSAERLKGVDSTLKIQPAELGDSAVYLCASSLGVRGTGELFFGEGSRLTVL.

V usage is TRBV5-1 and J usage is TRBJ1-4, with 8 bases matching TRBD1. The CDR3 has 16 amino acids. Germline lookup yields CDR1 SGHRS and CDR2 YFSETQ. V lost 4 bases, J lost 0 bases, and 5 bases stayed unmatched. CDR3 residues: CASSPTGDTTNEKLFF. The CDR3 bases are TGCGCCAGCAGCCCGACAGGGGACACAACTAATGAAAAACTGTTTTTT. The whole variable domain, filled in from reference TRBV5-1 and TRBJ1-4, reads KAGVTQTPRYLIKTRGQQVTLSCSPISGHRSVSWYQQTPGQGLQFLFEYFSETQRNKGNFPGRFSGRQFSNSRSEMNVSTLELGDSALYLCASSPTGDTTNEKLFFGSGTQLSVL.

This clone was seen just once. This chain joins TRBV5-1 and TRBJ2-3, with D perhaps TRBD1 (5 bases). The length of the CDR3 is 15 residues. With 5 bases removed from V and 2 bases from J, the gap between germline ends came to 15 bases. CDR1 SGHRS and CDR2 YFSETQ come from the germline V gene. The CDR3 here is CASRPTGEITDTQYF. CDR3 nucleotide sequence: TGCGCCAGCAGGCCCACAGGCGAAATCACAGATACGCAGTATTTT.

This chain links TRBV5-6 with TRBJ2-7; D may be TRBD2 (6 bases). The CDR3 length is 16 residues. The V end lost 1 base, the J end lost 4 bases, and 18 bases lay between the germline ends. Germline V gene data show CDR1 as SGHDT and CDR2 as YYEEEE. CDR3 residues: CASSLFKGSEGYEQYF. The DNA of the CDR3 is TGTGCCAGCAGCTTGTTCAAAGGGTCGGAGGGGTACGAGCAGTACTTC.

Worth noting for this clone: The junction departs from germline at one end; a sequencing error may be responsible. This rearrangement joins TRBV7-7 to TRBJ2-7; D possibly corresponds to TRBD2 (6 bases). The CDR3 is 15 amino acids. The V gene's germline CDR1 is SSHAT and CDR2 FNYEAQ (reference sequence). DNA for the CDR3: TGTGCTAGCAGCTTAGCGGCAGGGAGGTCCTACGAGCAGTACTTC. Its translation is CASSLAAGRSYEQYF.

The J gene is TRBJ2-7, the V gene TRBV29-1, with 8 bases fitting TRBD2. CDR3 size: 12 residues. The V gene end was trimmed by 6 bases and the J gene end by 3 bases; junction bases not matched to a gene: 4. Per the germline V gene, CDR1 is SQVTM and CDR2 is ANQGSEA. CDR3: CSVRTSSYEQYF. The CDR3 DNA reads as TGCAGCGTGCGGACTAGCAGCTACGAGCAGTACTTC.

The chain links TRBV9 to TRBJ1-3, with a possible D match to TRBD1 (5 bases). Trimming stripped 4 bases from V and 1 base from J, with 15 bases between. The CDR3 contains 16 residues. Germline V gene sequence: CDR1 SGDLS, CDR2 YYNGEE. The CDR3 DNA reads TGTGCCAGCAGCAGGGGCAGGTCCTCTTCTGGAAACACCATATATTTT. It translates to CASSRGRSSSGNTIYF.